Shown below are 8 T cell receptor beta chains from a single sample sequenced in a study of blood T cell repertoires in COVID-19. TCRdb keeps only in-frame clones here, not all; method: immunoSEQ multiplex PCR. The repertoire consists of around 200,000 clones, with 83% occurring once and the leading ten covering around 6.1%. The sequenced material came from peripheral blood. These receptors were obtained from a woman in her forties with acute or convalescent COVID-19.

V is TRBV30 and J is TRBJ1-2; 7 bases line up with TRBD1. CDR1 and CDR2 (germline): GTSNPN, SVGIG (reference sequence). V shed 2 bases, J shed 3 bases, and the junction held 3 bases outside the gene matches. This CDR3 contains 13 residues. The CDR3 bases are TGTGCCTGGAGTTTAGGGGGCGACTATGGCTACACCTTC. This sequence encodes CAWSLGGDYGYTF.

This sequence joins TRBV18 and TRBJ1-1; D is undetermined. V lost 2 bases and J lost 4, with 8 bases in between. This CDR3 spans 13 amino acids. Germline lookup yields CDR1 KGHSH and CDR2 LQKENI. The CDR3 bases are TGTGCCAGCTCACCAACCGGGGTCACTGAAGCTTTCTTT. It yields the protein CASSPTGVTEAFF.

This clone showed up just once. This chain uses TRBV19 with TRBJ1-5; 7 bases agree with TRBD1. There are 13 residues in the CDR3. Trimming removed 6 bases from V and 5 bases from J; junction bases left unmatched: 4. Per germline, CDR1 LNHDA and CDR2 SQIVND (reference sequence). The CDR3 DNA sequence: TGTGCCAGTAGGGACAGGTTTGATCAGCCCCAGCATTTT. Amino acid sequence: CASRDRFDQPQHF.

The gene calls are TRBV10-3 and TRBJ2-1; the D gene is possibly TRBD2 (6 bases). CDR1 is ENHRY and CDR2 is SYGVKD in the germline V gene. The CDR3 is made up of 17 amino acids. The germline V and J ends were trimmed by 2 bases and 9 bases, with 23 bases remaining between them. CDR3 sequence (DNA): TGTGCCATCAGTGAGACGGACGGGAGAGTAGTTGGGGGTGAGCAGTTCTTC. It codes for CAISETDGRVVGGEQFF.

The rearrangement links TRBV15 to TRBJ1-2; 9 bases match TRBD1. The CDR3 is 15 amino acids. The germline V gene has CDR1 LNHNV and CDR2 YYDKDF (reference sequence). V was clipped by 0 bases and J by 6 bases; unmatched bases: 5. For the CDR3, the DNA is TGTGCCACCAGCAGAGACCCGGGACAGGGACATGGCTACACCTTC. Its protein is CATSRDPGQGHGYTF. Full variable domain (remainder filled in from reference TRBV15 and TRBJ1-2): DAMVIQNPRYQVTQFGKPVTLSCSQTLNHNVMYWYQQKSSQAPKLLFHYYDKDFNNEADTPDNFQSRRPNTSFCFLDIRSPGLGDTAMYLCATSRDPGQGHGYTFGSGTRLTVV.

In its sample, this clone was seen once. This chain connects TRBV28 to TRBJ2-2, with 8 bases that match TRBD2. CDR1 MDHEN and CDR2 SYDVKM come from the germline V gene. The V gene end was trimmed by 2 bases and the J gene end by 0 bases; junction bases not matched to a gene: 11. This CDR3 is 19 amino acids long. The CDR3 protein is CASSLVPRGGHSNTGELFF. CDR3 sequence (DNA): TGTGCCAGCAGTTTAGTCCCACGGGGGGGGCATTCGAACACCGGGGAGCTGTTTTTT.

This chain connects TRBV6-2 or TRBV6-3 to TRBJ2-3; TRBD2 is a possible D gene (6 bases). The CDR3 is 16 residues long. Trimming left V 1 base short and J 5 bases short, with 16 bases between. Germline V CDR1 and CDR2: MNHEY, SVGEGT. CDR3 protein: CASSYWVYGSGDTQYF. In DNA form, the CDR3 reads TGTGCCAGCAGTTACTGGGTCTACGGGAGTGGAGATACGCAGTATTTT.

The chain uses TRBV7-2 and TRBJ2-2, with a tentative D call TRBD1 (6 bases). The CDR3 loop spans 15 amino acids. V gave up 6 bases and J gave up 0 bases, with 11 bases separating them. Germline V lookup: CDR1 SGHTA, CDR2 FQGNSA. CDR3 nucleotide sequence: TGTGCCAGCAGAGACAGGTTCGCGAACACCGGGGAGCTGTTTTTT. Translating gives CASRDRFANTGELFF.